The 5 T cell receptor beta chains below all came from one sample that was sequenced in a study of blood T cell repertoires in COVID-19. Only in-frame clones appear in the TCRdb table, and some are missing; sequencing was by immunoSEQ multiplex PCR. This sample has hundreds of thousands of clones, with about four fifths found just once. Sample: peripheral blood. The source of these receptors is a woman between 45 and 65 years old with acute or convalescent COVID-19.

This chain joins TRBV9 and TRBJ1-3, with D unclear. Trimming took 2 bases from V and 0 from J, leaving 15 bases between them. This CDR3 spans 17 amino acids. The germline V gene encodes CDR1 SGDLS and CDR2 YYNGEE. For the CDR3, the DNA is TGTGCCAGCAGCGTCGACCTCCCGGGGTTCTCTGGAAACACCATATATTTT. Amino acid sequence: CASSVDLPGFSGNTIYF.

The V and J genes are TRBV7-2 and TRBJ2-3; TRBD2 is a possible D gene (6 bases). Germline CDR1 and CDR2: SGHTA and FQGNSA. With 3 bases removed from V and 2 bases from J, the gap between germline ends came to 9 bases. This CDR3 region has 14 residues. CDR3: CASSLGLFTDTQYF. CDR3 DNA: TGTGCCAGCAGCTTGGGACTTTTCACAGATACGCAGTATTTT.

This rearrangement joins TRBV15 to TRBJ2-6; D possibly corresponds to TRBD2 (5 bases). V shed 8 bases and J shed 0 bases, with 8 bases lying between them. Looked up from germline, CDR1 is LNHNV and CDR2 is YYDKDF (reference sequence). The CDR3 sequence is 14 residues long. The DNA of the CDR3 is TGTGCCACCCGGGGTGACTCTGGGGCCAACGTCCTGACTTTC. Protein sequence: CATRGDSGANVLTF.

This clone was picked up a small number of times. The chain couples TRBV25-1 to TRBJ1-5; D ambiguous. Germline CDR1 MGHDK, CDR2 SYGVNS. CDR3 length: 12 amino acids. Trimming shortened V by 5 bases and J by 6 bases, and 8 bases separated the two germline ends. CDR3 sequence reads: CASSTGSQPQHF. In DNA, the CDR3 is TGTGCCAGCAGTACCGGGAGTCAGCCCCAGCATTTT.

This chain connects TRBV9 to TRBJ2-1; 9 bases match TRBD2. Trimming cost V 0 bases and J 5 bases; bases outside gene matches: 12. Germline CDR1 reads SGDLS; CDR2 reads YYNGEE. The length of the CDR3 is 18 residues. The CDR3 DNA reads TGTGCCAGCAGCGTAGGACCTCTTGCGGGAGGGCCAAACAATGAGCAGTTCTTC. Protein product: CASSVGPLAGGPNNEQFF.